This T cell receptor beta chain was sequenced during a study of shared clonotypes between healthy human individuals. Per the germline V gene, CDR1 is MDHEN and CDR2 is SYDVKM. This CDR3 region has 15 residues. V gave up 7 bases and J gave up 6 bases; unmatched junction bases: 13. Per sorted-subset replicate PCR, input was roughly 200 ng DNA, representing some 30,000 T cell genomes. Per the original data handling: Junction-only immunoSEQ sequences carried no quality scores, so filtering differed. This table comes from immunoSEQ multiplex PCR, and its TCRdb copy is limited to in-frame clones, with some not included. The V and J calls and the clone size are those of that table, but D and trimming were determined from the DNA. The repertoire has about 2 million clones, over 85% of them found once; the top ten carry approximately 0.13%. Points on this clone: Its target is unknown.

CD4+ cells yielded CD45RA+ naive and CD45RA-negative memory subsets. General study points: What naive subsets generally showed was a larger estimated richness than memory subsets showed.

The chain recombines TRBV28 with TRBJ2-5; 8 positions agree with TRBD1. The sequence was obtained from a man between 18 and 35 years old in good health. Input material: naive CD4+ T cells sorted from blood. The subset is: CD45RA+ positively selected. The CDR3: CASTRGQGGRKTQYF. The CDR3 DNA is TGTGCCAGCACCAGAGGACAGGGAGGTCGGAAGACCCAGTACTTC. Full variable domain (rest looked up from reference TRBV28 and TRBJ2-5): DVKVTQSSRYLVKRTGEKVFLECVQDMDHENMFWYRQDPGLGLRLIYFSYDVKMKEKGDIPEGYSVSREKKERFSLILESASTNQTSMYLCASTRGQGGRKTQYFGPGTRLLVL.